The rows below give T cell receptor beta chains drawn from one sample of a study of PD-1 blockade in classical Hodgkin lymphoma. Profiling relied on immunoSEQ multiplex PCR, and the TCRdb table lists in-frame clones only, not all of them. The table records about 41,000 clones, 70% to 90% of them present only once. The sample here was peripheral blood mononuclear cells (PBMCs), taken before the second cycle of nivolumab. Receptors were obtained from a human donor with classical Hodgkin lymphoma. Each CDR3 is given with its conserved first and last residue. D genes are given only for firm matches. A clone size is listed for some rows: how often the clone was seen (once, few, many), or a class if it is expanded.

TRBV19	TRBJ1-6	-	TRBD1	CASSIDGTGRSPLHF	TGTGCCAGTAGTATCGACGGGACAGGGCGCTCACCCCTCCACTTT
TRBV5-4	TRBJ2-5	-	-	CASSLVGFGRAQETQYF	TGTGCCAGCAGCTTGGTGGGGTTTGGGCGGGCCCAGGAGACCCAGTACTTC
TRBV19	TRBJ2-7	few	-	CASRGGKDEQYF	TGTGCCAGTAGAGGAGGAAAGGACGAGCAGTACTTC
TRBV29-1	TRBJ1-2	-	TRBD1	CSIQTGLGYTF	TGCAGCATTCAGACAGGGCTCGGCTACACCTTC
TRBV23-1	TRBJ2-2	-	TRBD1	CASSPPWTGDTGELFF	TGCGCCAGCAGTCCGCCCTGGACAGGGGACACCGGGGAGCTGTTTTTT
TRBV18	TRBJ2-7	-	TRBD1	CASSPAMTGGYEQYF	TGTGCCAGCTCACCAGCTATGACAGGGGGGTACGAGCAGTACTTC
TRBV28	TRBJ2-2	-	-	CASSLSGARTNTGELFF	TGTGCCAGCAGTTTATCGGGGGCAAGGACGAACACCGGGGAGCTGTTTTTT
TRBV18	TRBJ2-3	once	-	CASSRAPGSTDTQYF	TGTGCCAGCTCGCGGGCCCCTGGTAGCACAGATACGCAGTATTTT
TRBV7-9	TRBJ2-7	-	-	CASSQPGQTYEQYF	TGTGCCAGCAGCCAGCCGGGCCAGACCTACGAGCAGTACTTC
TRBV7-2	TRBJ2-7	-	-	CASSFDGGPYEQYF	TGTGCCAGCAGCTTTGACGGGGGCCCCTACGAGCAGTACTTC
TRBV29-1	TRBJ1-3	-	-	CSATVGGGNTIYF	TGCAGCGCCACGGTGGGGGGTGGAAACACCATATATTTT
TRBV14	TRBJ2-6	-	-	CASSHTGSGANVLTF	TGTGCCAGCAGCCATACAGGGTCGGGGGCCAACGTCCTGACTTTC
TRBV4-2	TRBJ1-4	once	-	CASSQVAAASEKLFF	TGTGCCAGCAGCCAAGTCGCGGCAGCAAGTGAAAAACTGTTTTTT
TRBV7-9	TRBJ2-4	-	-	CASSLAQGGIQYF	TGTGCCAGCAGCTTAGCACAGGGAGGCATTCAGTACTTC
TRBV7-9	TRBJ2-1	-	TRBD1	CASSHRGHSSYNEQFF	TGTGCCAGCAGTCACAGGGGCCACAGCTCCTACAATGAGCAGTTCTTC
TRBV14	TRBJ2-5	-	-	CASSQVEETQYF	TGTGCCAGCAGCCAGGTCGAAGAGACCCAGTACTTC
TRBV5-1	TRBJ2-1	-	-	CASSTQTTYNEQFF	TGCGCCAGCAGCACCCAAACTACGTACAATGAGCAGTTCTTC
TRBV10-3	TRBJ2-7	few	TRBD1	CAIRAWDRPAYEQYF	TGTGCCATCAGGGCCTGGGACAGGCCCGCCTACGAGCAGTACTTC
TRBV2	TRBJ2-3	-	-	CASSQQGSSTDTQYF	TGTGCCAGCAGCCAACAGGGTTCTAGCACAGATACGCAGTATTTT
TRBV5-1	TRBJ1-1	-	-	CASSSGQMNTEAFF	TGCGCCAGCAGCTCAGGACAGATGAACACTGAAGCTTTCTTT
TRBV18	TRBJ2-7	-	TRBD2	CASSPPTSGGKYEQYF	TGTGCCAGCTCACCACCAACGAGCGGGGGGAAGTACGAGCAGTACTTC
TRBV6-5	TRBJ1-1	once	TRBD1	CASSSTIQGRNTEAFF	TGTGCCAGCAGTTCGACTATACAGGGGCGGAACACTGAAGCTTTCTTT
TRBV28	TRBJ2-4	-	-	CASTKHIGGRNIQYF	TGTGCCAGCACGAAGCACATAGGAGGGAGAAACATTCAGTACTTC
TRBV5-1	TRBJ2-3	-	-	CASSLEGVASTDTQYF	TGCGCCAGCAGCTTGGAAGGGGTAGCTAGCACAGATACGCAGTATTTT